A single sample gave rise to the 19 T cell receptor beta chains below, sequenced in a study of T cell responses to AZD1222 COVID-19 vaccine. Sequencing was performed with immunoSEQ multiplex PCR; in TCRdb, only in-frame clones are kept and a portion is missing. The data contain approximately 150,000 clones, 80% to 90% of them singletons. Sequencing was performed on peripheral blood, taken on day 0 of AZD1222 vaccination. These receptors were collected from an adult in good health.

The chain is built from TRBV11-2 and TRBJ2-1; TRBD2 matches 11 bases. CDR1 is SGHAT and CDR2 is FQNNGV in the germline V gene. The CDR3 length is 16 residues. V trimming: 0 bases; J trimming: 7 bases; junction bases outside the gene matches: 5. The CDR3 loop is CASSLEIAGGLNEQFF. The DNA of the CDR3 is TGTGCCAGCAGCTTAGAGATAGCGGGGGGGCTAAATGAGCAGTTCTTC. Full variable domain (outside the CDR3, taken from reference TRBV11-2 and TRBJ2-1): EAGVAQSPRYKIIEKRQSVAFWCNPISGHATLYWYQQILGQGPKLLIQFQNNGVVDDSQLPKDRFSAERLKGVDSTLKIQPAKLEDSAVYLCASSLEIAGGLNEQFFGPGTRLTVL.

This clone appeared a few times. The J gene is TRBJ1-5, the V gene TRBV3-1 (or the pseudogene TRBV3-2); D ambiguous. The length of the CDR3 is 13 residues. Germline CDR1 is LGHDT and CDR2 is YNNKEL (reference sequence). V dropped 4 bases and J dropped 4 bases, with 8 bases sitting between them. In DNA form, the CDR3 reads TGTGCCAGCAGCCCCCAGGTGAATCAGCCCCAGCATTTT. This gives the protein CASSPQVNQPQHF.

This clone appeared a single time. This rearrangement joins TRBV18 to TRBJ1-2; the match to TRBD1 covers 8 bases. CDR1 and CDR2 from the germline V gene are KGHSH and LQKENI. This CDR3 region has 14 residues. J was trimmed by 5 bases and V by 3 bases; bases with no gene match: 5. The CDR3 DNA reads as TGTGCCAGCTCACCCACGGGACAGGAGTATGGCTACACCTTC. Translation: CASSPTGQEYGYTF.

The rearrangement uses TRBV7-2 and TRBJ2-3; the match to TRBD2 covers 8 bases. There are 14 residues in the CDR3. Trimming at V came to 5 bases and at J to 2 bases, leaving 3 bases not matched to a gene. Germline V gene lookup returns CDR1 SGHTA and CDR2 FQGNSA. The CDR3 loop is CASSQLAVTDTQYF. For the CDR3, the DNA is TGTGCCAGCAGCCAACTAGCGGTCACAGATACGCAGTATTTT.

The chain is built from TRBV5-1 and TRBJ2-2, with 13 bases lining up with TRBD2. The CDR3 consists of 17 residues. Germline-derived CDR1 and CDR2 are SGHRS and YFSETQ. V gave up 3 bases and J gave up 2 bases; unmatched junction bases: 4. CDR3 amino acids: CASSSGTSGTNTGELFF. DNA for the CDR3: TGCGCCAGCAGCTCCGGGACTAGCGGGACTAACACCGGGGAGCTGTTTTTT.

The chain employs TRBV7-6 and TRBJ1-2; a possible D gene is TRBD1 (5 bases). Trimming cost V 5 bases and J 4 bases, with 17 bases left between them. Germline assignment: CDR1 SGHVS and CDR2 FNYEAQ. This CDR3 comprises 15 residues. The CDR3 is CASSPETGPLYGYTF. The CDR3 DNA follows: TGTGCCAGCAGCCCGGAAACGGGACCGCTCTATGGCTACACCTTC. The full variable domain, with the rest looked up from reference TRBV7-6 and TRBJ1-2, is GAGVSQSPRYKVTKRGQDVALRCDPISGHVSLYWYRQALGQGPEFLTYFNYEAQQDKSGLPNDRFSAERPEGSISTLTIQRTEQRDSAMYRCASSPETGPLYGYTFGSGTRLTVV.

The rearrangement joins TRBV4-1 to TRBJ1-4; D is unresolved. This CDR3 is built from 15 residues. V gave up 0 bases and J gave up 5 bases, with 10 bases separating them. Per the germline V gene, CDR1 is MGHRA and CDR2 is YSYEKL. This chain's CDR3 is CASSQEWQVNEKLFF. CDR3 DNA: TGCGCCAGCAGCCAAGAATGGCAGGTGAATGAAAAACTGTTTTTT.

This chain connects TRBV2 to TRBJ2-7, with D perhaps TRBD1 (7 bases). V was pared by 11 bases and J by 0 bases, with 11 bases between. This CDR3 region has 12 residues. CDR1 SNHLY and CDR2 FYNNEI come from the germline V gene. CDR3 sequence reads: CARGTDSYEQYF. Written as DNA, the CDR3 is TGTGCCCGGGGGACAGACTCCTACGAGCAGTACTTC. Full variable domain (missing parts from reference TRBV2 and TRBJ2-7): EPEVTQTPSHQVTQMGQEVILRCVPISNHLYFYWYRQILGQKVEFLVSFYNNEISEKSEIFDDQFSVERPDGSNFTLKIRSTKLEDSAMYFCARGTDSYEQYFGPGTRLTVT.

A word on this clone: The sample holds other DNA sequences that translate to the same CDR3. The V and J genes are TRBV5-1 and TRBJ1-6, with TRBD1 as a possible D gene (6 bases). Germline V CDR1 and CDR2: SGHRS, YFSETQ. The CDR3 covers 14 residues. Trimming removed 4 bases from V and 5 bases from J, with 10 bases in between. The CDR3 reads CASSTGQNNSPLHF. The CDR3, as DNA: TGCGCCAGCAGCACGGGACAAAATAATTCACCCCTCCACTTT. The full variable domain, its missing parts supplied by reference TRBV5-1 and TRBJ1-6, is KAGVTQTPRYLIKTRGQQVTLSCSPISGHRSVSWYQQTPGQGLQFLFEYFSETQRNKGNFPGRFSGRQFSNSRSEMNVSTLELGDSALYLCASSTGQNNSPLHFGNGTRLTVT.

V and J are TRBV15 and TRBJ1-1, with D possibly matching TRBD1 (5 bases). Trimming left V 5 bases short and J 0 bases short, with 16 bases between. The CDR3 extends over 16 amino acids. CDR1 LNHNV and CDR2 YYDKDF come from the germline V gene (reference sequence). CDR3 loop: CATSGRTGTLNTEAFF. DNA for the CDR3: TGTGCCACCAGCGGTCGAACCGGGACCTTGAACACTGAAGCTTTCTTT. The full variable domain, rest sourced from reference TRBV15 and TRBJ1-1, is DAMVIQNPRYQVTQFGKPVTLSCSQTLNHNVMYWYQQKSSQAPKLLFHYYDKDFNNEADTPDNFQSRRPNTSFCFLDIRSPGLGDTAMYLCATSGRTGTLNTEAFFGQGTRLTVV.

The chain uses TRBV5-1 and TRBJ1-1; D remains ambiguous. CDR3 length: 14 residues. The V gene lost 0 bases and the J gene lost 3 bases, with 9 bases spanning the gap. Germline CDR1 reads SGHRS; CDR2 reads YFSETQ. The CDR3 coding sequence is TGCGCCAGCAGCTTGGGACGGCAAGACACTGAAGCTTTCTTT. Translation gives CASSLGRQDTEAFF.

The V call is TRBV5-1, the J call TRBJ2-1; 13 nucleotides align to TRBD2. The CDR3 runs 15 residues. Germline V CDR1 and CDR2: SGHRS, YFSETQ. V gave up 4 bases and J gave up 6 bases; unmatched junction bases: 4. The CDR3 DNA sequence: TGCGCCAGCAGCGAAACTAGCGGGAGGGCCAATGAGCAGTTCTTC. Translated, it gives CASSETSGRANEQFF.

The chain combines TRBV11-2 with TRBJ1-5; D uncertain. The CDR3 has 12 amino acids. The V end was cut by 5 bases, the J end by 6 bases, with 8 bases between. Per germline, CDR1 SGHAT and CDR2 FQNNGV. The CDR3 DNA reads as TGTGCCAGCAGCCACCTCGGTCAGCCCCAGCATTTT. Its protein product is CASSHLGQPQHF.

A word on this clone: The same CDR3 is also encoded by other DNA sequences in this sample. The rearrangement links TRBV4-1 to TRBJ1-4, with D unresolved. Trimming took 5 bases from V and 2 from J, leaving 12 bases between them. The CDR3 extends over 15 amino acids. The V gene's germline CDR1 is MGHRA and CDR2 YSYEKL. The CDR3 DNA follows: TGCGCCAGCAGCGGACCCGGACGGACTAATGAAAAACTGTTTTTT. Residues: CASSGPGRTNEKLFF.

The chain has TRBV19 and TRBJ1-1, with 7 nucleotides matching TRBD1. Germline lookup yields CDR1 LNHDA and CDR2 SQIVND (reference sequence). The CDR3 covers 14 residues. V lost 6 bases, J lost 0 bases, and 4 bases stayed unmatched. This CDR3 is CASRAGQMNTEAFF. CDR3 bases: TGTGCCAGTAGGGCGGGACAGATGAACACTGAAGCTTTCTTT.

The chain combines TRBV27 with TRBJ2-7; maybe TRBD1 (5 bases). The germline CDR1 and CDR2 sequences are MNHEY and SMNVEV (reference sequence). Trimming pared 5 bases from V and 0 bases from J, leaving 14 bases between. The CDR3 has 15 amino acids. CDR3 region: CASSPRQTNSYEQYF. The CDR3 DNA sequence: TGTGCCAGCAGTCCAAGACAGACCAACTCCTACGAGCAGTACTTC.

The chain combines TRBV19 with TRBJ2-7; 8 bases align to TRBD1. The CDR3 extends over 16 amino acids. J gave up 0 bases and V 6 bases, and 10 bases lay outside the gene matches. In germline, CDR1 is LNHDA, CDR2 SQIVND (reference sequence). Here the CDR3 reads CASRQDGTGSSYEQYF. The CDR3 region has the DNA TGTGCCAGTAGGCAAGACGGGACAGGCAGCTCCTACGAGCAGTACTTC.

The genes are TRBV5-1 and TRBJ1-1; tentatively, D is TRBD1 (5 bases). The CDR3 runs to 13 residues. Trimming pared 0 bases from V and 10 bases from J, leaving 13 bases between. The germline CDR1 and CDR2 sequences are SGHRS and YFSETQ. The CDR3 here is CASSLEDGGRAFF. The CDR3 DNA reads TGCGCCAGCAGCTTGGAGGATGGGGGACGAGCTTTCTTT.

CDR3 DNA sequence: TGTGCCCCTCTCCGGGCAACTAATGAAAAACTGTTTTTT. Translating it yields CAPLRATNEKLFF. The chain couples TRBV10-3 to TRBJ1-4, with D uncertain. The V end was cut by 11 bases, the J end by 0 bases, with 10 bases between. Germline values: CDR1 ENHRY, CDR2 SYGVKD. The CDR3 has 13 amino acids.